The 23 T cell receptor beta chains below come from one sample, sequenced in a study of cytomegalovirus exposure and HLA in healthy donors. The PCR contained 60 Vbeta and 13 Jbeta primers. The data were produced by immunoSEQ multiplex PCR, yet TCRdb's version contains in-frame clones alone and is incomplete. The table shows 140,000 to 150,000 clones, with around 84% occurring only once. The specimen was PBMCs. The receptor source for this set is a boy aged 2 to 10 in good health and CMV-seronegative.

The V call is TRBV6-1, the J call TRBJ2-1, with TRBD1 identical over 7 bases. V lost 11 bases and J lost 10; bases outside the gene matches: 5. CDR3 length equals 10 residues. Germline CDR1 is MNHNS and CDR2 is SASEGT. The CDR3 reads CAVEGQEQFF. DNA for the CDR3: TGTGCCGTCGAGGGACAGGAGCAGTTCTTC.

Here the CDR3 reads CATGRGVPSYNEQFF. CDR3 nucleotides: TGTGCCACCGGGAGGGGGGTGCCCTCCTACAATGAGCAGTTCTTC. V and J are TRBV6-5 and TRBJ2-1; 8 nucleotides match TRBD2. Germline V gene lookup returns CDR1 MNHEY and CDR2 SVGAGI. The CDR3 contains 15 residues. Germline trimming cut 10 bases from V and 0 bases from J; bases unmatched to any gene: 8.

The V and J genes are TRBV11-2 and TRBJ1-4; no firm D call. V lost 5 bases and J 0 bases, leaving 13 bases between the germline ends. This CDR3 is built from 16 residues. Germline CDR1 reads SGHAT; CDR2 reads FQNNGV. As DNA, the CDR3 is TGTGCCAGCAGCATCCGAACAGACGCAACTAATGAAAAACTGTTTTTT. Protein: CASSIRTDATNEKLFF.

This chain links TRBV9 with TRBJ2-7, with D perhaps TRBD2 (6 bases). Germline loops: CDR1 SGDLS, CDR2 YYNGEE. The CDR3 is 15 amino acids. Trimming stripped 0 bases from V and 3 bases from J, with 13 bases between. The CDR3 loop is CASSVDDQGGYEQYF. CDR3 nucleotides: TGTGCCAGCAGCGTAGATGATCAGGGAGGCTACGAGCAGTACTTC.

The chain uses TRBV11-3 and TRBJ2-5; TRBD2 matches at 9 bases. CDR1 and CDR2 (germline): SGHNT, YENEEA. CDR3 length equals 15 residues. The ends lost 5 bases at V and 4 bases at J; junction bases unmatched: 8. The CDR3 DNA reads TGTGCCAGCAGCCTGGGACTAGCTTTTTCAGAGACCCAGTACTTC. The encoded protein is CASSLGLAFSETQYF.

The CDR3 loop reads CASSTRDRGGTEAFF. The CDR3 nucleotides read TGTGCCAGTAGTACAAGGGACAGGGGTGGAACTGAAGCTTTCTTT. The chain couples TRBV19 to TRBJ1-1; 10 bases are a match to TRBD1. This CDR3 comprises 15 residues. Germline loops: CDR1 LNHDA, CDR2 SQIVND (reference sequence). J was trimmed by 5 bases and V by 4 bases; bases with no gene match: 7.

This clone was detected only once. CDR3 coding DNA: TGCGCCAGCAGCCTCCTCGGGACAGGGGACCGGGAGCAGTACTTC. Encoded protein: CASSLLGTGDREQYF. V and J are TRBV4-1 and TRBJ2-7; 10 bases are shared with TRBD1. There are 15 residues in the CDR3. With V trimmed by 4 bases and J by 7 bases, 10 bases remained unmatched. The V gene's germline CDR1 is MGHRA and CDR2 YSYEKL.

This clone was counted a few times. This chain links TRBV6-1 with TRBJ1-5; 8 nucleotides line up with TRBD1. Germline trimming cut 3 bases from V and 4 bases from J; bases unmatched to any gene: 5. This CDR3 contains 15 residues. In germline, CDR1 is MNHNS, CDR2 SASEGT. CDR3 sequence: CASSDRTGGNQPQHF. Written as DNA, the CDR3 is TGTGCCAGCAGTGATAGAACAGGGGGGAATCAGCCCCAGCATTTT.

The chain employs TRBV7-9 and TRBJ2-1; the D gene is possibly TRBD1 (6 bases). CDR3 length: 13 residues. Trimming shortened V by 7 bases and J by 3 bases, and 10 bases separated the two germline ends. In germline, CDR1 is SEHNR, CDR2 FQNEAQ (reference sequence). DNA for the CDR3: TGTGCCAGCACAGGACAGAACTACAATGAGCAGTTCTTC. This encodes CASTGQNYNEQFF.

This clone has only one observation. V and J are TRBV4-3 and TRBJ2-7, with a weak D call TRBD1 (6 bases). Trimming took 3 bases from V and 0 from J, leaving 9 bases between them. Germline CDR1 and CDR2: LGHNA and YSLEER. The CDR3 covers 14 residues. CDR3 sequence: CASSHGRGSYEQYF. DNA of the CDR3: TGCGCCAGCAGCCACGGCAGGGGCTCCTACGAGCAGTACTTC.

This clone appeared once. The gene calls are TRBV13 and TRBJ1-4; D not certain. Trimming removed 4 bases from V and 1 base from J, with 4 bases in between. From germline, CDR1 is PRHDT and CDR2 FYEKMQ (reference sequence). The CDR3 is 13 residues long. This CDR3 reads CASSYRTNEKLFF. The CDR3 coding sequence is TGTGCCAGCAGCTATCGAACTAATGAAAAACTGTTTTTT.

There are a few counts of this clone. The chain uses TRBV4-2 and TRBJ2-3; the match to TRBD2 covers 9 bases. The germline V gene has CDR1 LGHNA and CDR2 YNFKEQ. V shed 1 base and J 4 bases; nucleotides not matched to a gene: 6. CDR3 length equals 16 residues. For the CDR3, the DNA is TGTGCCAGCAGCCAAGGACAGGGCGGGGGGGCAGATACGCAGTATTTT. Translation gives CASSQGQGGGADTQYF.

The rearrangement links TRBV28 to TRBJ1-6, with D maybe TRBD1 (5 bases). CDR1 is MDHEN and CDR2 is SYDVKM in the germline V gene. The CDR3 is 15 residues long. Deletions cut 5 bases from V and 7 bases from J, with 15 bases between. The CDR3 DNA reads as TGTGCCAGCAGTAATGCGTGGGGCCCGAATTCACCCCTCCACTTT. Translation: CASSNAWGPNSPLHF. Full variable domain (rest looked up from reference TRBV28 and TRBJ1-6): DVKVTQSSRYLVKRTGEKVFLECVQDMDHENMFWYRQDPGLGLRLIYFSYDVKMKEKGDIPEGYSVSREKKERFSLILESASTNQTSMYLCASSNAWGPNSPLHFGNGTRLTVT.

The V call is TRBV5-6, the J call TRBJ2-3, with 9 nucleotides matching TRBD1. V lost 2 bases and J lost 2; bases outside the gene matches: 3. The CDR3 sequence is 15 residues long. Germline V gene sequence: CDR1 SGHDT, CDR2 YYEEEE. CDR3 bases: TGTGCCAGCAGCTTCGGGACAGGGTACACAGATACGCAGTATTTT. Its protein is CASSFGTGYTDTQYF.

This clone has a single count. The V and J genes are TRBV27 and TRBJ2-7; 7 positions agree with TRBD1. The CDR3 has 13 residues. Trimming took 4 bases from V and 3 from J; bases not matched to a gene: 3. Germline CDR1 reads MNHEY; CDR2 reads SMNVEV (reference sequence). The CDR3 DNA reads TGTGCCAGCAGTTGGGACAGAATCTACGAGCAGTACTTC. Translating gives CASSWDRIYEQYF.

V and J are TRBV15 and TRBJ2-3; 10 bases are a match to TRBD1. The V gene end was trimmed by 3 bases and the J gene end by 4 bases; junction bases not matched to a gene: 4. The V gene's germline CDR1 is LNHNV and CDR2 YYDKDF (reference sequence). The CDR3 covers 15 residues. CDR3 amino acids: CATSSGTGDADTQYF. As DNA, the CDR3 is TGTGCCACCAGCAGCGGGACAGGGGACGCAGATACGCAGTATTTT.

This clone was seen more than once but under ten times. The gene calls are TRBV7-3 and TRBJ2-5, with 10 bases aligning to TRBD2. The CDR3 runs to 18 residues. Unmatched junction bases numbered 10, after V lost 2 bases and J lost 1 base. Germline V CDR1 and CDR2: SGHTA, FQGTGA. The CDR3 here is CASSLEGKREGPQETQYF. For the CDR3, the DNA is TGTGCCAGCAGCTTAGAAGGGAAGCGGGAGGGCCCCCAAGAGACCCAGTACTTC.

A remark on this clone: Germline and junction disagree at one end, which may indicate a read error. This chain uses TRBV7-9 with TRBJ2-7; weak D call: TRBD1 (6 bases). The CDR3 length is 16 residues. The germline V gene encodes CDR1 SEHNR and CDR2 FQNEAQ (reference sequence). CDR3 in amino acids: CSSSLGFLGQYHEQYF. The DNA for the CDR3 is TGTTCCAGCAGCTTAGGATTTTTGGGACAATACCACGAGCAGTACTTC.

This sequence joins TRBV7-6 and TRBJ2-7; 9 bases fit TRBD2. CDR3 size: 15 residues. J lost 0 bases, V lost 2 bases, and 2 bases had no gene match. The germline gives CDR1 SGHVS, CDR2 FNYEAQ. The CDR3 is CASSLLAGSSYEQYF. The CDR3 DNA is TGTGCCAGCAGCTTACTAGCGGGAAGCTCCTACGAGCAGTACTTC.

The chain has TRBV14 and TRBJ2-1; D is undetermined. CDR3 length equals 17 residues. Germline loops: CDR1 SGHDN, CDR2 FVKESK. Trimming pared 2 bases from V and 5 bases from J, leaving 19 bases between. CDR3 region: CASSQWLRSLSHNEQFF. CDR3 sequence (DNA): TGTGCCAGCAGCCAATGGTTAAGGAGTCTTTCCCACAATGAGCAGTTCTTC.

This chain links TRBV5-4 with TRBJ2-7; 8 nucleotides match TRBD1. Germline loops: CDR1 SGHNT, CDR2 YYREEE (reference sequence). The V and J ends lost 4 bases and 2 bases, in that order; junction bases with no gene match: 5. CDR3 length equals 14 residues. In nucleotides, the CDR3 is TGTGCCAGCAGCCCCCGGACAGGGCCCTACGAGCAGTACTTC. Translation: CASSPRTGPYEQYF.

This clone was found a few times. This rearrangement joins TRBV18 to TRBJ2-3; D gene unclear. CDR1 is KGHSH and CDR2 is LQKENI in the germline V gene. The CDR3 covers 13 residues. The V end was cut by 2 bases, the J end by 1 base, with 4 bases between. The CDR3 region is CASSPIGTDTQYF. Written as DNA, the CDR3 is TGTGCCAGCTCACCAATCGGCACAGATACGCAGTATTTT.

The V call is TRBV5-1, the J call TRBJ1-2, with 7 bases matching TRBD1. With V trimmed by 0 bases and J by 3 bases, 5 bases remained unmatched. The CDR3 length is 15 residues. CDR1 is SGHRS and CDR2 is YFSETQ in the germline V gene. The CDR3 sequence: CASSLATGTDYGYTF. The CDR3 bases are TGCGCCAGCAGCTTGGCGACCGGGACAGACTATGGCTACACCTTC.